The clone carrying this T cell receptor beta chain showed up just once. This specimen belongs to a study of T cell changes during pregnancy in multiple sclerosis. This table comes from immunoSEQ multiplex PCR, and its TCRdb copy is limited to in-frame clones, with some not included. The sample yields approximately 99,000 clones, approximately 94% seen once. Between the trimmed V and J ends, which lost 11 bases and 2 bases, there was a span of 15 bases. This CDR3 has 13 residues. Per the germline V gene, CDR1 is LNHDA and CDR2 is SQIVND (reference sequence). The chain carries TRBV19 and TRBJ1-1, with D possibly matching TRBD1 (6 bases). The origin of this receptor is a female donor with multiple sclerosis, enrolled in a pregnancy study. This material consisted of peripheral blood, taken after pregnancy. The CDR3 sequence: CASKGGVNTEAFF. The DNA for the CDR3 is TGTGCCTCAAAAGGGGGGGTCAACACTGAAGCTTTCTTT.